This T cell receptor (beta chain) stems from a study of blood T cells in healthy people across ages. Study-level findings and limits: Observed TCR beta diversity showed a strong correlation with the percentage of naive T cells as measured by flow cytometry. Any conclusive comparison of naive versus antigen-experienced cells was prevented by using unsorted PBMCs.

On this clonotype itself: The antigen is unknown.

The use of a sample-barcoded 5' primer and a J-beta primer mix characterized a second PCR of roughly 7 to 12 cycles. Each TCR beta cDNA got a 12-nucleotide random molecular identifier. Each CDR3 protein gets one entry after TCRdb re-called the 5' RACE reads with MiXCR. The sample records about 780,000 distinct CDR3 sequences, less than 60% being singletons. Every participating donor contributed 7.5 to 10 milliliters of peripheral blood through a draw. The TCR was taken from a man of 80 years or more in good health. Sequencing used blood.

CDR3 sequence reads: CASSRTSGGAVEFF. CDR3 coding DNA: TGTGCCAGCAGCCGCACTAGCGGGGGGGCCGTGGAGTTCTTC. The J gene is TRBJ2-1, the V gene TRBV7-2, with 13 nucleotides matching TRBD2. Looked up from germline, CDR1 is SGHTA and CDR2 is FQGNSA. The CDR3 is 14 residues long. After removal of 5 bases from V and 14 bases from J, the junction contained 9 bases not matched to a gene. Looking up the rest from reference TRBV7-2 and TRBJ2-1 gives the full variable domain: GAGVSQSPSNKVTEKGKDVELRCDPISGHTALYWYRQSLGQGLEFLIYFQGNSAPDKSGLPSDRFSAERTGGSVSTLTIQRTQQEDSAVYLCASSRTSGGAVEFFGPGTRLTVL.